A selection of T cell receptor beta chains follows, all from one sample in a study of blood T cells in healthy people across ages. TCRdb reanalysed the 5' RACE reads using MiXCR and keeps one entry per CDR3 protein. The sample shows about 780,000 distinct CDR3 sequences, 46% of them seen only once. The sample was blood. Receptors originate from a man older than 75 in good health. Both conserved end residues are part of each CDR3.

v_gene	j_gene	CDR3aa
TRBV27	TRBJ2-7	CASSFQRDSSYEQYF
TRBV6-2/TRBV6-3	TRBJ1-2	CASRRSGQGDYTF
TRBV5-1	TRBJ2-5	CASSPQVGDQETQYF
TRBV4-1	NA	CASSHHNEQYF
TRBV7-2	TRBJ2-5	CASSLSGTREETQYF
TRBV2	TRBJ1-1	CASSRDRGQGNTEAFF
TRBV20-1	TRBJ2-7	CSAGTGGSYEQYF
TRBV3-1	TRBJ1-3	CASSQEGSGNTIYF
TRBV20-1	TRBJ2-5	CSARPSGAGGRETQYF
TRBV20-1	TRBJ2-1	CSARGNSGGAWEQFF
TRBV29-1	TRBJ2-2	CSVEIERGGANTGELFF
TRBV7-7	TRBJ2-3	CASSPLPTGGVSDTQYF
TRBV7-2	TRBJ1-1	CASSSRFTGPNTEAFF
TRBV7-2	NA	CASSLGTGQGRETQYF
TRBV10-3	TRBJ2-2	CAISAGQPSTGELFF
TRBV9	TRBJ2-3	CASSVGIGTSTDTQYF
TRBV7-2	TRBJ2-1	CASSLRGLVGINEQFF
TRBV5-1	TRBJ2-3	CASAIHRDSTDTQYF
TRBV6-1	TRBJ1-2	CASSEAGSTNYGYTF
TRBV20-1	TRBJ1-2	CSATAGLGYTF
TRBV7-2	TRBJ2-1	CASSTDRGGHNEQFF
TRBV7-9	TRBJ2-1	CASSPDSGGRAVEQFF